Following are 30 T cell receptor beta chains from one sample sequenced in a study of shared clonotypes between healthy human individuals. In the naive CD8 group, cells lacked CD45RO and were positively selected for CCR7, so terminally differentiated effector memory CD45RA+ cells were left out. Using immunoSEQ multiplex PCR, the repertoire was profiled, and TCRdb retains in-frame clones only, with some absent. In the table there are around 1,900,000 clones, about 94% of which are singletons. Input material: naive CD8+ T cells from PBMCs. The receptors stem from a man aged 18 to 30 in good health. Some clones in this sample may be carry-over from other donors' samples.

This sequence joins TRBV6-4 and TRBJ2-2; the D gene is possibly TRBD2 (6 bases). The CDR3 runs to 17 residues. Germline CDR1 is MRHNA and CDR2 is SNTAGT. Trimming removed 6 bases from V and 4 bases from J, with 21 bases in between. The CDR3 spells CASSPGGLRRSTGELFF. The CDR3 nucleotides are TGTGCCAGCAGCCCTGGGGGACTTCGGAGAAGCACCGGGGAGCTGTTTTTT.

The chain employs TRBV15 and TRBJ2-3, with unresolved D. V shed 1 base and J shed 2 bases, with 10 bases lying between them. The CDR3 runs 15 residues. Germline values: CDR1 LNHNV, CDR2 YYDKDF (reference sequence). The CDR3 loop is CATSRAQAVTDTQYF. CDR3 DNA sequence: TGTGCCACCAGCAGAGCTCAGGCGGTCACAGATACGCAGTATTTT.

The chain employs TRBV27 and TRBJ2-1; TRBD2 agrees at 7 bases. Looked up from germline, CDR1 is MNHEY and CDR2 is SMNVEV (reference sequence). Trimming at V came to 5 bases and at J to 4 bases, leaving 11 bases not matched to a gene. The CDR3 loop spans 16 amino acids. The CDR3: CASSRTLAEVYNEQFF. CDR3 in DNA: TGTGCCAGCAGTCGAACTCTAGCGGAAGTGTACAATGAGCAGTTCTTC.

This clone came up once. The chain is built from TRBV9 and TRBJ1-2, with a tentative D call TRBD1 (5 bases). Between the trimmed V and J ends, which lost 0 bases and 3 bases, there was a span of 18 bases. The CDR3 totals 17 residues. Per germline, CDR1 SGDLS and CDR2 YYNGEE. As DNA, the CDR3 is TGTGCCAGCAGCGTAGGTTGGGTTTTAGGGGAGGACTATGGCTACACCTTC. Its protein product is CASSVGWVLGEDYGYTF.

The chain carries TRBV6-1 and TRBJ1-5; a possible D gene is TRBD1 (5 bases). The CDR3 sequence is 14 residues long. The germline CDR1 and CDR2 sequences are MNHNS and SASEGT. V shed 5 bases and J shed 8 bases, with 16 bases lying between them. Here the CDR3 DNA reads TGTGCCAGCAGTAAACCAAGGGGTTTTAAGCCCCAGCATTTT. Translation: CASSKPRGFKPQHF.

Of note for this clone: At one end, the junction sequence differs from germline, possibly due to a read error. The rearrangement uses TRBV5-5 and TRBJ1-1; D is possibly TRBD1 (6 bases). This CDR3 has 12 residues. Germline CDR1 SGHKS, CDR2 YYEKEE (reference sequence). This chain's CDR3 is CASSFFGMGGLF. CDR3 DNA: TGTGCCAGCAGCTTCTTTGGAATGGGGGGCCTGTTT.

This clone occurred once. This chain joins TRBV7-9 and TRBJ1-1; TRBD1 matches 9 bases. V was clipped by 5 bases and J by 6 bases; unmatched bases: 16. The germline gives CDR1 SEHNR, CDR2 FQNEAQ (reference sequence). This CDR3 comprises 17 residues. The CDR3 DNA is TGTGCCAGCAGCGGGTGGGGGACAGGGTATAACGTCCCTGAAGCTTTCTTT. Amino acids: CASSGWGTGYNVPEAFF. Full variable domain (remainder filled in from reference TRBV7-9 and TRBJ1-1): DTGVSQNPRHKITKRGQNVTFRCDPISEHNRLYWYRQTLGQGPEFLTYFQNEAQLEKSRLLSDRFSAERPKGSFSTLEIQRTEQGDSAMYLCASSGWGTGYNVPEAFFGQGTRLTVV.

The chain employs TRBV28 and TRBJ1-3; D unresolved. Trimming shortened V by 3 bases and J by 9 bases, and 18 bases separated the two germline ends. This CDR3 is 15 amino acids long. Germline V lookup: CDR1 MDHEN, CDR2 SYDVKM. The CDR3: CASSFPREVGGTIYF. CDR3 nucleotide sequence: TGTGCCAGCAGTTTCCCCCGGGAGGTCGGAGGCACCATATATTTT.

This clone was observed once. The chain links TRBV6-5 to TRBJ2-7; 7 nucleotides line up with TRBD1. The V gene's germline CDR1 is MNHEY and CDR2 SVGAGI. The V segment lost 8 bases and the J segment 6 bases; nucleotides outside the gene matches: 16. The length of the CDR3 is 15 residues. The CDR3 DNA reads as TGTGCCAGCGGCTCAAACAGGGGACGGTTAGGCGAGCAGTACTTC. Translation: CASGSNRGRLGEQYF.

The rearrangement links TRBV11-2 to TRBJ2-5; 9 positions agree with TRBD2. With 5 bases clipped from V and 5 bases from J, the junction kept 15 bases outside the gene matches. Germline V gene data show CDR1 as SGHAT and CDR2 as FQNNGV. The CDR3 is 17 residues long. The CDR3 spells CASSTRLAGVSGETQYF. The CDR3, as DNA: TGTGCCAGCAGCACCCGGTTAGCGGGAGTTTCTGGGGAGACCCAGTACTTC.

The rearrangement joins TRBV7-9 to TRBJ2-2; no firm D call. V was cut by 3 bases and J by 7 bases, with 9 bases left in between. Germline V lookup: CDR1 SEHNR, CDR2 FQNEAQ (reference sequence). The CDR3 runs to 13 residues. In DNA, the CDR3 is TGTGCCAGCAGCTTTCGACTGAGCGGGGAGCTGTTTTTT. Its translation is CASSFRLSGELFF.

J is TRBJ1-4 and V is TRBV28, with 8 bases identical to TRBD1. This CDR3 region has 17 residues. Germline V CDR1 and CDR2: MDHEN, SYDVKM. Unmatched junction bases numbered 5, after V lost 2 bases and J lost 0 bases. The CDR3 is CASSLGDRKSTNEKLFF. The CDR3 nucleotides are TGTGCCAGCAGTTTAGGGGACAGGAAATCAACTAATGAAAAACTGTTTTTT.

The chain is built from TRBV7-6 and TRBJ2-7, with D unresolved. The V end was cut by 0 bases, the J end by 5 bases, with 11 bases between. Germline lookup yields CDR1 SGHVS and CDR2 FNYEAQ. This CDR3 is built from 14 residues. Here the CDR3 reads CASSLAYLGDEQYF. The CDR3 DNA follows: TGTGCCAGCAGCTTAGCGTATCTAGGAGACGAGCAGTACTTC.

CDR3 nucleotide sequence: TGTGCCACCAGCGACAGGGAGGCAGATACGCAGTATTTT. Translating it yields CATSDREADTQYF. The chain is built from TRBV15 and TRBJ2-3; tentatively, D is TRBD1 (7 bases). Per germline, CDR1 LNHNV and CDR2 YYDKDF (reference sequence). The CDR3 spans 13 residues. Trimming stripped 5 bases from V and 4 bases from J, with 10 bases between.

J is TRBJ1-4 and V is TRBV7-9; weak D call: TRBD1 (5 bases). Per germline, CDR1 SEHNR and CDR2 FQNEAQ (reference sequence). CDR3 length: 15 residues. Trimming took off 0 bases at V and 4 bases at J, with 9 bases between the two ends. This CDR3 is CASSLARVHNEKLFF. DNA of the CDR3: TGTGCCAGCAGCTTAGCCAGGGTCCATAATGAAAAACTGTTTTTT.

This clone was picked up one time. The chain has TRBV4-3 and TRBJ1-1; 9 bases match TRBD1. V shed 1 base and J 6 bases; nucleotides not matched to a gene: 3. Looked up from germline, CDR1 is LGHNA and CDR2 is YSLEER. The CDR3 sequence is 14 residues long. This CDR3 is CASSQGQGGAEAFF. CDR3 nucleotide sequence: TGCGCCAGCAGCCAAGGACAGGGGGGCGCTGAAGCTTTCTTT.

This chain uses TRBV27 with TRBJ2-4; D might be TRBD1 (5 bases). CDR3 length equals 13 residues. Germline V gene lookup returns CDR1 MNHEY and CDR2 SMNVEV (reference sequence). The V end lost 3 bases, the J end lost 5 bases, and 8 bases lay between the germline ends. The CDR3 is CASSFQGQNIQYF. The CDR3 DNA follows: TGTGCCAGCAGTTTCCAGGGCCAAAACATTCAGTACTTC.

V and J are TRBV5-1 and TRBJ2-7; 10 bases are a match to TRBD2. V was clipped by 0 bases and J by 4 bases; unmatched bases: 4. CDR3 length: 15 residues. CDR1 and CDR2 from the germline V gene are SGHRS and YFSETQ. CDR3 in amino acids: CASSLASGRAYEQYF. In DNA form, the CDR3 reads TGCGCCAGCAGCTTGGCCAGCGGGAGGGCATACGAGCAGTACTTC.

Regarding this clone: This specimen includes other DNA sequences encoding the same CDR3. The chain's CDR3 is CSVDSGYGYTF. The CDR3 DNA is TGCAGCGTTGACTCGGGCTATGGCTACACCTTC. This rearrangement joins TRBV29-1 to TRBJ1-2; D not certain. Germline values: CDR1 SQVTM, CDR2 ANQGSEA. V shed 3 bases and J shed 4 bases, with 6 bases lying between them. The CDR3 spans 11 residues.

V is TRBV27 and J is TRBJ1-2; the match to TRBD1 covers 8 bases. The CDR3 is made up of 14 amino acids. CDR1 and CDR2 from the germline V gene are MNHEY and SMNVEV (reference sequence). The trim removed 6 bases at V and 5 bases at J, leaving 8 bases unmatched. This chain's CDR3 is CASRPRDRTYGYTF. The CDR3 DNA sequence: TGTGCCAGCAGGCCCCGGGACAGGACTTATGGCTACACCTTC.

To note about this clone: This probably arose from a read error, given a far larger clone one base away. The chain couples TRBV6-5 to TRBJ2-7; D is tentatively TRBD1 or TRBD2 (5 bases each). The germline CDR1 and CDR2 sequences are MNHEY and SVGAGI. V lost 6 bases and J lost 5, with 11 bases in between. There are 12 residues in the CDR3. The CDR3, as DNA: TGTGCCAGCAGCCCCCGGGGCGACGAGCAGTACTTC. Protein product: CASSPRGDEQYF.

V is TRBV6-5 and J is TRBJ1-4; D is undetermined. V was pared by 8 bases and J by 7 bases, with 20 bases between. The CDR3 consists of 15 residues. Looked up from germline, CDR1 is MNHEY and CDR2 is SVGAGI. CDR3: CASQPSGNSGEKLFF. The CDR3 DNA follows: TGTGCCAGCCAACCAAGCGGGAACTCGGGTGAAAAACTGTTTTTT.

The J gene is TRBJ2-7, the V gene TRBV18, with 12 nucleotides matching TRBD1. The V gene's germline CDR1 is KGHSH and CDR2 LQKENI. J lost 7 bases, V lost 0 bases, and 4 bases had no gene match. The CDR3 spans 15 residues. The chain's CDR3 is CASSPPGQGAGEQYF. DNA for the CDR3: TGTGCCAGCTCACCACCGGGACAGGGGGCGGGGGAGCAGTACTTC.

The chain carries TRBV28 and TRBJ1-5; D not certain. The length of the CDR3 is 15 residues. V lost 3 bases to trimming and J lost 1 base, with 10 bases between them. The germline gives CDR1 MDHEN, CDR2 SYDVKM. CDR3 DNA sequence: TGTGCCAGCAGTTTGCGCCCGCGGAGCAATCAGCCCCAGCATTTT. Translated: CASSLRPRSNQPQHF.

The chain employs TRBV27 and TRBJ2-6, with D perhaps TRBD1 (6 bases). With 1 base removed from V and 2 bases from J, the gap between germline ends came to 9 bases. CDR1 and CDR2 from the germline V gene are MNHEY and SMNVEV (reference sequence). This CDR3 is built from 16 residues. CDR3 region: CASSLLQGAGANVLTF. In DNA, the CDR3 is TGTGCCAGCAGTTTATTACAGGGCGCTGGGGCCAACGTCCTGACTTTC.

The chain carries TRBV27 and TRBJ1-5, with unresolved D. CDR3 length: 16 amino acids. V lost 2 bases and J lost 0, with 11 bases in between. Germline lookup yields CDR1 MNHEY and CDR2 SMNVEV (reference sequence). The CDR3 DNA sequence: TGTGCCAGCAGTTTAAACAGACCCTATAGCAATCAGCCCCAGCATTTT. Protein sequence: CASSLNRPYSNQPQHF.

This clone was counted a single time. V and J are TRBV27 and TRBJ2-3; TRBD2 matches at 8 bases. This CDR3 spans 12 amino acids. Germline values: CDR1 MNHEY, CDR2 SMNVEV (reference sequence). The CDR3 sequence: CATGGAPATQYF. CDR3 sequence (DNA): TGTGCTACGGGGGGGGCGCCAGCTACGCAGTATTTT.

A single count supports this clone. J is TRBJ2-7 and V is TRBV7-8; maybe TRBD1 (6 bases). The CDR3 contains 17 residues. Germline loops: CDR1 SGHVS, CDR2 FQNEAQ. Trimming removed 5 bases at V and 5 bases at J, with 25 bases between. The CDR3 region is CASSLSRTVSLGDEQYF. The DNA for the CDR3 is TGTGCCAGCAGCCTCTCAAGGACAGTGTCCTTGGGGGACGAGCAGTACTTC.

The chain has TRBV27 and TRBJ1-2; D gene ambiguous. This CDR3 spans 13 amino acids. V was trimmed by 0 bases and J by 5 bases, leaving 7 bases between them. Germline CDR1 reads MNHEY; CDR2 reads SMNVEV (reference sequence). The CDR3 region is CASSLSHSYGYTF. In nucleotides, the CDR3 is TGTGCCAGCAGTTTATCGCACAGTTATGGCTACACCTTC.

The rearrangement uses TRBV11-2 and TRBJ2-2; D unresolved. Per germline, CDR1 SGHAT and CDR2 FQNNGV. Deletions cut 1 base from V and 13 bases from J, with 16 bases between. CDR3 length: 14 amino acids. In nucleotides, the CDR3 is TGTGCCAGCAGCTTAGGGTCGTCGTCCCAAGGGCTGTTTTTT. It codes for CASSLGSSSQGLFF.